One sample yielded the 7 T cell receptor beta chains listed below, sequenced in a study of cytomegalovirus exposure and HLA in healthy donors. Amplification used 60 Vbeta primers and 13 Jbeta primers. Profiling relied on immunoSEQ multiplex PCR, and the TCRdb table lists in-frame clones only, not all of them. The sample lists 150,000 to 200,000 clones; about 80% were seen once. The sample comprised PBMCs. These receptors were taken from a man aged 30 to 39 in good health and CMV-seronegative.

This chain uses TRBV9 with TRBJ1-5, with 10 bases aligning to TRBD1. The CDR3 covers 15 residues. Trimming removed 3 bases from V and 2 bases from J; junction bases left unmatched: 2. Germline V CDR1 and CDR2: SGDLS, YYNGEE. In DNA, the CDR3 is TGTGCCAGCAGCGCGGGGACAGGGGGCAATCAGCCCCAGCATTTT. Protein product: CASSAGTGGNQPQHF.

This clone was found a few times. The genes are TRBV5-1 and TRBJ2-7; TRBD2 matches at 7 bases. CDR1 is SGHRS, CDR2 YFSETQ, per germline. The junction had 10 bases not matched to a gene; V was cut back by 4 bases and J by 3 bases. This CDR3 region has 15 residues. The chain's CDR3 is CASSTTAGNLYEQYF. CDR3 coding DNA: TGCGCCAGCAGCACTACAGCGGGAAATCTCTACGAGCAGTACTTC.

The chain employs TRBV27 and TRBJ1-2, with TRBD1 matching 8 bases. The germline gives CDR1 MNHEY, CDR2 SMNVEV (reference sequence). CDR3 length: 12 residues. Trimming cost V 6 bases and J 4 bases; bases outside gene matches: 1. The CDR3 sequence is CASRDRAYGYTF. The DNA of the CDR3 is TGTGCCAGCAGGGACAGGGCCTATGGCTACACCTTC.

This rearrangement joins TRBV9 to TRBJ2-1; 16 positions match TRBD2. Trimming cost V 4 bases and J 7 bases; bases outside gene matches: 11. Germline values: CDR1 SGDLS, CDR2 YYNGEE. This CDR3 region has 18 residues. The CDR3 sequence: CASSLGLAGGLKGNEQFF. For the CDR3, the DNA is TGTGCCAGCAGCTTGGGACTAGCGGGAGGGTTAAAGGGGAATGAGCAGTTCTTC.

This clone has only a few counts. The chain uses TRBV2 and TRBJ2-5; TRBD2 might be the D (5 bases). The length of the CDR3 is 16 residues. The germline V and J ends were trimmed by 6 bases and 1 base, with 18 bases remaining between them. CDR1 and CDR2 from the germline V gene are SNHLY and FYNNEI. The DNA of the CDR3 is TGTGCCAGCAGCCCCCCCATGGACGGGATCCAAGAGACCCAGTACTTC. Its translation is CASSPPMDGIQETQYF.

This chain uses TRBV2 with TRBJ2-5; D gene ambiguous. Trimming shortened V by 5 bases and J by 5 bases, and 9 bases separated the two germline ends. The CDR3 runs 12 residues. Per germline, CDR1 SNHLY and CDR2 FYNNEI. DNA of the CDR3: TGTGCCAGCAGTCTGAGATGGGAGACCCAGTACTTC. Translated, it gives CASSLRWETQYF. Together with reference TRBV2 and TRBJ2-5, the CDR3 gives the full variable domain: EPEVTQTPSHQVTQMGQEVILRCVPISNHLYFYWYRQILGQKVEFLVSFYNNEISEKSEIFDDQFSVERPDGSNFTLKIRSTKLEDSAMYFCASSLRWETQYFGPGTRLLVL.

The chain recombines TRBV5-6 with TRBJ2-1; 8 bases map to TRBD1. CDR3 length equals 14 residues. Trimming removed 0 bases from V and 4 bases from J; junction bases left unmatched: 0. Germline V gives CDR1 SGHDT, CDR2 YYEEEE. The CDR3 sequence is CASSLGTGYNEQFF. The CDR3 bases are TGTGCCAGCAGCTTGGGGACAGGGTACAATGAGCAGTTCTTC.